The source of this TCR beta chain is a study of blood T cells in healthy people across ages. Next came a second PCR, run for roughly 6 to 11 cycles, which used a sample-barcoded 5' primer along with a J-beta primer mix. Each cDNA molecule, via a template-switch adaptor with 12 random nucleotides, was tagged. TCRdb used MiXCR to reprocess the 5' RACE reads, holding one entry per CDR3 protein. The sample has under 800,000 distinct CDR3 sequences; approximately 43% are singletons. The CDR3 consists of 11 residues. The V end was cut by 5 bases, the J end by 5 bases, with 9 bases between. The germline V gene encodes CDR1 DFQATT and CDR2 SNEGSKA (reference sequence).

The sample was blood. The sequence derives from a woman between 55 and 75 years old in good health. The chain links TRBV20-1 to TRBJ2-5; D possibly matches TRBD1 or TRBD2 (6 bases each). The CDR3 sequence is CSAGGGETQYF. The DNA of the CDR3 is TGCAGTGCTGGAGGGGGGGAGACCCAGTACTTC.